The rows below give T cell receptor beta chains drawn from one sample of a study of blood T cell repertoires in COVID-19. Measured with immunoSEQ multiplex PCR; TCRdb has only the in-frame clones, and not every one. The table has about 68,000 clones, approximately 90% seen once; the top ten hold about 2.5%. Source material: peripheral blood. All receptors come from a man aged 45-60 years with COVID-19, enrolled during active disease. The CDR3 runs from the conserved cysteine through the conserved F or W. Fields, in order: D gene, CDR3 length, J gene, clone size, V gene, CDR3 DNA, CDR3 protein. D genes are given only for firm matches. Clone size is given for some rows only: seen once, a few or many times, or a class if the clone is expanded.

d_gene: .
len: 13
j_gene: TRBJ2-5
abundance: .
v_gene: TRBV7-9
CDR3nt: TGTGCCAGCAGCTTAGGGACAAAAGAGACCCAGTACTTC
CDR3aa: CASSLGTKETQYF

d_gene: TRBD1
len: 15
j_gene: TRBJ2-5
abundance: .
v_gene: TRBV3-1/TRBV3-2
CDR3nt: TGTGCCAGCAGCCAAGGTACAGGGGCCCAAGAGACCCAGTACTTC
CDR3aa: CASSQGTGAQETQYF

d_gene: .
len: 12
j_gene: TRBJ2-3
abundance: .
v_gene: TRBV7-3
CDR3nt: TGTGCCAGCAGCCTCTACGGAGATACGCAGTATTTT
CDR3aa: CASSLYGDTQYF

d_gene: TRBD2
len: 15
j_gene: TRBJ2-3
abundance: once
v_gene: TRBV5-1
CDR3nt: TGCGCCAGCAGCGCGAGCGGGACTAGCACAGATACGCAGTATTTT
CDR3aa: CASSASGTSTDTQYF

d_gene: TRBD1
len: 13
j_gene: TRBJ1-5
abundance: .
v_gene: TRBV2
CDR3nt: TGTGCCAGCAGTAAGGACAGGGGCCAGCCCCAGCATTTT
CDR3aa: CASSKDRGQPQHF

d_gene: .
len: 15
j_gene: TRBJ2-6
abundance: .
v_gene: TRBV5-5
CDR3nt: TGTGCCAGCAGCTACGGTGCCTCTGGGGCCAACGTCCTGACTTTC
CDR3aa: CASSYGASGANVLTF

d_gene: TRBD1
len: 13
j_gene: TRBJ1-2
abundance: .
v_gene: TRBV5-4
CDR3nt: TGTGCCAGCAGCCCAGGACAGGGCCCGGGCTACACCTTC
CDR3aa: CASSPGQGPGYTF

d_gene: .
len: 12
j_gene: TRBJ2-3
abundance: once
v_gene: TRBV7-2
CDR3nt: TGTGCCAGCAGCCCCAGACTAGAACCGCAGTATTTT
CDR3aa: CASSPRLEPQYF

d_gene: TRBD2
len: 13
j_gene: TRBJ2-5
abundance: .
v_gene: TRBV11-2
CDR3nt: TGTGCCAGCAGCTTCGGACTAGTTGGGACCCAGTACTTC
CDR3aa: CASSFGLVGTQYF

d_gene: TRBD1
len: 16
j_gene: TRBJ2-2
abundance: .
v_gene: TRBV19
CDR3nt: TGTGCCAGTAGGCCCAGGGGGCAGATAAACACCGGGGAGCTGTTTTTT
CDR3aa: CASRPRGQINTGELFF

d_gene: .
len: 15
j_gene: TRBJ2-3
abundance: .
v_gene: TRBV5-5
CDR3nt: TGTGCCAGCAGGATGACAGGCGTCGGGGCAGATACGCAGTATTTT
CDR3aa: CASRMTGVGADTQYF

d_gene: .
len: 12
j_gene: TRBJ2-7
abundance: .
v_gene: TRBV12-3/TRBV12-4
CDR3nt: TGTGCCAGCAGTTTTGCGGGCTACGAGCAGTACTTC
CDR3aa: CASSFAGYEQYF

d_gene: .
len: 11
j_gene: TRBJ2-5
abundance: .
v_gene: TRBV25-1
CDR3nt: TGTGCCAGCTCCTCGTTCGAGACCCAGTACTTC
CDR3aa: CASSSFETQYF

d_gene: TRBD1
len: 16
j_gene: TRBJ2-3
abundance: .
v_gene: TRBV7-2
CDR3nt: TGTGCCAGCAGCCCTGGGACAGGGGGCGGCACAGATACGCAGTATTTT
CDR3aa: CASSPGTGGGTDTQYF

d_gene: .
len: 17
j_gene: TRBJ1-4
abundance: few
v_gene: TRBV5-8
CDR3nt: TGTGCCAGCAGACCCCCGACAGGAGTTGCAACTAATGAAAAACTGTTTTTT
CDR3aa: CASRPPTGVATNEKLFF

d_gene: TRBD2
len: 16
j_gene: TRBJ2-1
abundance: .
v_gene: TRBV18
CDR3nt: TGTGCCAGCTCACCTTTGGGAAGCGGGAGTCGTAATGAGCAGTTCTTC
CDR3aa: CASSPLGSGSRNEQFF

d_gene: .
len: 14
j_gene: TRBJ1-1
abundance: .
v_gene: TRBV28
CDR3nt: TGTGCCAGCAGATTTCCGTCTATCAACACTGAAGCTTTCTTT
CDR3aa: CASRFPSINTEAFF